This T cell receptor beta chain emerged from a study of vaccination effects on CD4 cells after COVID-19. Profiled with immunoSEQ multiplex PCR; TCRdb holds only in-frame clones, not every one. The sample carries about 26,000 clones, 75% to 80% recorded once. Before sequencing took place, the ViraFEST assay used viral peptide pools to expand antigen-specific CD4+ T cells. Having been cultured for approximately ten days, the cells underwent CD4+ T cell isolation. The cohort was immunized with two doses of either the BNT162b2 or mRNA-1273 vaccine. Each vaccine recipient was nucleocapsid antibody negative and had no prior SARS-CoV-2 infection. Concerning this clone: Its matching antigen is unknown.

The CDR3 totals 16 residues. With 2 bases removed from V and 3 bases from J, the gap between germline ends came to 11 bases. The V gene's germline CDR1 is SGHTA and CDR2 FQGNSA. The rearrangement uses TRBV7-2 and TRBJ1-6; D may be TRBD1 (5 bases). The sample here was CD4+ T cells from PBMCs cultured with SARS-CoV-2 spike peptides, taken after COVID-19 vaccination. The TCR comes from a human donor who received a COVID-19 vaccine. Some clones in this sample may be carry-over from other donors' samples. The CDR3 bases are TGTGCCAGCAGCTTAAGGAGCAGGGACTATAATTCACCCCTCCACTTT. It is translated as CASSLRSRDYNSPLHF.